The 28 T cell receptor beta chains in this list originate from one sample, sequenced in a study of T cells in women clearing cervical HPV infection. The repertoire was sequenced with immunoSEQ multiplex PCR; TCRdb's copy has only in-frame clones and lacks some. This sample's table reports 25,000 to 35,000 clones. The sequenced sample consisted of blood buffy coat. Source of these receptors: a woman aged 18 to 75 with a cervical HPV16 infection that either progressed to CIN3+ or cleared (not recorded which).

Concerning this clone itself: The sequence runs out 3 residues before the end of the CDR3; the remainder is reconstructed from the germline J gene. V and J are TRBV7-9 and TRBJ2-4, with D tentatively TRBD2 (6 bases). Per the germline V gene, CDR1 is SEHNR and CDR2 is FQNEAQ (reference sequence). The CDR3 loop spans 15 amino acids. Partial CDR3 DNA: TGTGCCAGCAGCTTAGGATCGGGGGACGTCTATGGT. Protein sequence: CASSLGSGDVYG. The CDR3 in full is CASSLGSGDVYGQYF.

As concerns this clone: The read terminates 3 residues ahead of where the CDR3 ends, so the germline J gene completes it. The chain has TRBV5-1 and TRBJ2-1; TRBD1 matches at 7 bases. The V and J ends lost 1 base and 2 bases, in that order; junction bases with no gene match: 3. Looked up from germline, CDR1 is SGHRS and CDR2 is YFSETQ. This CDR3 comprises 15 residues. The part of the CDR3 DNA that was read is TGCGCCAGCAGCTTGTCTCAGGGGGCCTACAATGAG. Translation: CASSLSQGAYNE. From start to end, the CDR3 is CASSLSQGAYNEQFF.

A note on this clone: The sequence runs out 3 residues before the end of the CDR3; the remainder is reconstructed from the germline J gene. The rearrangement uses TRBV7-9 and TRBJ1-2; 8 bases align to TRBD1. Per the germline V gene, CDR1 is SEHNR and CDR2 is FQNEAQ (reference sequence). CDR3 length equals 13 residues. The part of the CDR3 DNA that was read is TGTGCCAGCAGCTCGGGACAGGACAATGAC. Its protein product is CASSSGQDND. The entire CDR3 sequence reads CASSSGQDNDYTF. Based on the CDR3 plus reference TRBV7-9 and TRBJ1-2, the full variable domain is DTGVSQNPRHKITKRGQNVTFRCDPISEHNRLYWYRQTLGQGPEFLTYFQNEAQLEKSRLLSDRFSAERPKGSFSTLEIQRTEQGDSAMYLCASSSGQDNDYTFGSGTRLTVV.

Turning to this clone: The CDR3 end is not reached by the read, which stops 3 residues before it; the germline J gene fills it in. The chain employs TRBV7-9 and TRBJ1-4; D is perhaps TRBD1 (5 bases). Germline CDR1 reads SEHNR; CDR2 reads FQNEAQ (reference sequence). V lost 5 bases to trimming and J lost 6 bases, with 10 bases between them. This CDR3 contains 13 residues. The sequenced part of the CDR3 DNA is TGTGCCAGCAGCCGTGGGGGGGATGAAAAA. Residues: CASSRGGDEK. From start to end, the CDR3 is CASSRGGDEKLFF. Combining the CDR3 with reference TRBV7-9 and TRBJ1-4 gives the whole variable domain DTGVSQNPRHKITKRGQNVTFRCDPISEHNRLYWYRQTLGQGPEFLTYFQNEAQLEKSRLLSDRFSAERPKGSFSTLEIQRTEQGDSAMYLCASSRGGDEKLFFGSGTQLSVL.

Turning to this clone: The CDR3 end is not reached by the read, which stops 3 residues before it; the germline J gene fills it in. This chain uses TRBV7-8 with TRBJ1-2; TRBD1 matches 7 bases. Germline V gene data show CDR1 as SGHVS and CDR2 as FQNEAQ. The CDR3 runs to 15 residues. V lost 1 base, J lost 7 bases, and 9 bases stayed unmatched. The CDR3 DNA, read in part, is TGTGCCAGCAGCTTAGAAGGCAGGGGGTCCTTTGGC. It translates to CASSLEGRGSFG. Given in full, the CDR3 is CASSLEGRGSFGYTF.

Details on this clone: The read halts 3 residues ahead of the CDR3 end, with the missing end drawn from the germline J gene. This sequence joins TRBV20-1 and TRBJ2-3, with 8 bases that match TRBD1. Germline CDR1 is DFQATT and CDR2 is SNEGSKA (reference sequence). The CDR3 length is 12 residues. CDR3 loop: CSARQGQRTQYF. The DNA read from the CDR3 is TGCAGTGCGAGACAGGGGCAAAGGACG.

With regard to this clone: At one end, the junction sequence differs from germline, possibly due to a read error. From the germline J gene comes the end of the CDR3, since the read stops 3 residues before it. The same CDR3 is also encoded by other DNA sequences in this sample. The chain recombines TRBV19 with TRBJ1-3; no firm D call. This CDR3 contains 14 residues. The V gene's germline CDR1 is LNHDA and CDR2 SQIVND (reference sequence). Incomplete CDR3 DNA: TGTGCCAGTAGTATCAGGATTACCAGAAACACG. This codes for CASSIRITRNT. In full, the CDR3 is CASSIRITRNTIYF.

On this clone itself: The read comes to an end 3 residues before the CDR3 does, leaving the germline J gene to fill in the end. The J gene is TRBJ1-2, the V gene TRBV7-8; a possible D gene is TRBD1 (5 bases). Germline CDR1 reads SGHVS; CDR2 reads FQNEAQ. The CDR3 runs to 14 residues. Partial CDR3 DNA: TGTGCCAGCAGCTTACAGGGCCACGGTGGAGGC. It is translated as CASSLQGHGGG. The entire CDR3 sequence reads CASSLQGHGGGYTF. The variable domain in full, with the rest retrieved from reference TRBV7-8 and TRBJ1-2, is GAGVSQSPRYKVAKRGQDVALRCDPISGHVSLFWYQQALGQGPEFLTYFQNEAQLDKSGLPSDRFFAERPEGSVSTLKIQRTQQEDSAVYLCASSLQGHGGGYTFGSGTRLTVV.

As for this clone: The DNA ends 3 residues before the CDR3 does, and the rest of the CDR3 is filled in from the germline J gene. The chain couples TRBV2 to TRBJ2-2; D may be TRBD1 (5 bases). The CDR3 runs 14 residues. From germline, CDR1 is SNHLY and CDR2 FYNNEI. The CDR3 loop is CASTSYGAEEKLFF. CDR3 DNA (partial): TGTGCCAGCACTTCGTATGGGGCTGAAGAAAAG.

Concerning this clone: The read ends 3 residues shy of where the CDR3 ends; the end is completed using the germline J gene. The chain has TRBV20-1 and TRBJ2-1; tentatively, D is TRBD2 (5 bases). There are 16 residues in the CDR3. Trimming took off 5 bases at V and 0 bases at J, with 17 bases between the two ends. Germline V gene data show CDR1 as DFQATT and CDR2 as SNEGSKA (reference sequence). The sequenced part of the CDR3 DNA is TGCAGTGCTCAGCGAATAGACTATGCCTCCTACAATGAG. This encodes CSAQRIDYASYNE. In full, the CDR3 is CSAQRIDYASYNEQFF.

Worth noting for this clone: The CDR3 extends 3 residues past the end of the read, so its final part is completed from the germline J gene. The chain has TRBV7-2 and TRBJ1-2; D unresolved. CDR3 size: 13 residues. The V gene's germline CDR1 is SGHTA and CDR2 FQGNSA. The CDR3 sequence: CASSFPSSYDYTF. The CDR3 DNA, read in part, is TGTGCCAGCAGCTTTCCTAGCTCCTACGAC.

On this clone: With the read ending 3 residues before the CDR3 end, the germline J gene is used to fill in that end. The rearrangement links TRBV7-9 to TRBJ1-2; the match to TRBD1 covers 7 bases. CDR1 is SEHNR, CDR2 FQNEAQ, per germline (reference sequence). The CDR3 is made up of 15 amino acids. CDR3 in amino acids: CASSQTPGQHYDYTF. The sequenced part of the CDR3 DNA is TGTGCCAGCAGCCAGACTCCGGGACAGCACTACGAC. Using reference TRBV7-9 and TRBJ1-2 for the parts outside the CDR3, the full variable domain is DTGVSQNPRHKITKRGQNVTFRCDPISEHNRLYWYRQTLGQGPEFLTYFQNEAQLEKSRLLSDRFSAERPKGSFSTLEIQRTEQGDSAMYLCASSQTPGQHYDYTFGSGTRLTVV.

On this clone itself: The CDR3 is cut off 3 residues early in the read; its end comes from the germline J gene. This sequence joins TRBV30 and TRBJ2-3; tentatively, D is TRBD2 (6 bases). The V end lost 0 bases, the J end lost 2 bases, and 9 bases lay between the germline ends. Germline loops: CDR1 GTSNPN, CDR2 SVGIG (reference sequence). The CDR3 consists of 14 residues. The CDR3 bases that were read are TGTGCCTGGAGTGTTGGCGGGATCACAGATACG. This gives the protein CAWSVGGITDT. The whole CDR3 region reads CAWSVGGITDTQYF.

As to this clone: The read stops 3 residues short of the end of the CDR3; the missing end is completed from the germline J gene. The chain couples TRBV7-3 to TRBJ1-2; 7 bases fit TRBD1. The germline V gene encodes CDR1 SGHTA and CDR2 FQGTGA. With V trimmed by 0 bases and J by 3 bases, 4 bases remained unmatched. The CDR3 is 15 residues long. The CDR3 spells CASSLTSGGYYGYTF. The DNA read from the CDR3 is TGTGCCAGCAGCTTAACGTCAGGGGGATACTATGGC.

Worth noting for this clone: Coverage ceases 3 residues before the CDR3 finishes, and the germline J gene fills in the end. This sequence joins TRBV28 and TRBJ1-2, with 10 bases fitting TRBD1. J lost 4 bases, V lost 6 bases, and 2 bases had no gene match. The germline CDR1 and CDR2 sequences are MDHEN and SYDVKM. CDR3 length: 13 residues. The DNA read from the CDR3 is TGTGCCAGCAGATGGGACAGGGGCTATGGC. Its protein is CASRWDRGYG. The CDR3 as a whole reads CASRWDRGYGYTF.

In regard to this clone: The read ends 3 residues early relative to the CDR3; the germline J gene fills the gap. The chain carries TRBV10-1 and TRBJ2-5; 10 bases agree with TRBD2. Looked up from germline, CDR1 is WNHNN and CDR2 is SYGVQD (reference sequence). The CDR3 has 16 residues. Trimming cost V 6 bases and J 5 bases; bases outside gene matches: 12. The CDR3 reads CASSTAASGSRETQYF. Partial CDR3 DNA: TGCGCCAGCAGCACCGCCGCTAGCGGGAGTCGGGAGACC.

A remark on this clone: The read is 3 residues too short to cover the CDR3 end, so that end is filled in from the germline J gene. V and J are TRBV11-2 and TRBJ2-5; possibly TRBD2 for D (5 bases). The V gene's germline CDR1 is SGHAT and CDR2 FQNNGV. The CDR3 contains 13 residues. Trimming cost V 4 bases and J 2 bases, with 8 bases left between them. The CDR3 loop reads CASSYPGQETQYF. The covered CDR3 bases are TGTGCCAGCAGCTACCCGGGGCAAGAGACC.

In the case of this clone: The read gets to within 3 residues of the CDR3 end, and the germline J gene fills in the rest. This rearrangement joins TRBV6-4 to TRBJ2-3; no reliable D call. CDR3 size: 13 residues. Germline CDR1 is MRHNA and CDR2 is SNTAGT. V dropped 3 bases and J dropped 5 bases, with 9 bases sitting between them. CDR3 loop: CASSEAWLDTQYF. The sequenced part of the CDR3 DNA is TGTGCCAGCAGTGAAGCTTGGTTAGATACG.

As concerns this clone: The read halts 3 residues ahead of the CDR3 end, with the missing end drawn from the germline J gene. The J gene is TRBJ1-2, the V gene TRBV13, with 7 nucleotides matching TRBD1. J was trimmed by 4 bases and V by 5 bases; bases with no gene match: 7. Germline values: CDR1 PRHDT, CDR2 FYEKMQ (reference sequence). This CDR3 spans 14 amino acids. The CDR3: CASSVNRGTYGYTF. CDR3 bases read: TGTGCCAGCAGCGTCAACAGGGGCACCTATGGC.

As to this clone: Coverage ceases 3 residues before the CDR3 finishes, and the germline J gene fills in the end. The genes are TRBV3-1 (or the pseudogene TRBV3-2) and TRBJ2-7; D gene ambiguous. The CDR3 spans 12 residues. Trimming removed 3 bases from V and 2 bases from J, with 5 bases in between. Germline V CDR1 and CDR2: LGHDT, YNNKEL (reference sequence). The CDR3: CASSHTPYEQYF. The part of the CDR3 DNA that was read is TGTGCCAGCAGCCACACTCCCTACGAG.

As for this clone: The CDR3 goes on 3 residues after the read ends, and that part is filled in from the germline J gene. V and J are TRBV14 and TRBJ2-3; no clear D gene. The CDR3 covers 17 residues. CDR1 and CDR2 (germline): SGHDN, FVKESK. CDR3 bases read: TGTGCCAGCAGCCAAGTCTTGGCTGATCATAGCAATCAGCCG. Protein sequence: CASSQVLADHSNQP. The whole CDR3 sequence is CASSQVLADHSNQPQYF.

About this clone itself: Sequencing ends 3 residues short of the CDR3 end; the germline J gene provides the rest. V and J are TRBV5-1 and TRBJ2-5; 7 bases fit TRBD1. This CDR3 comprises 15 residues. After removal of 2 bases from V and 4 bases from J, the junction contained 8 bases not matched to a gene. Germline assignment: CDR1 SGHRS and CDR2 YFSETQ. The CDR3: CASSLLGQLAETQYF. Incomplete CDR3 DNA: TGCGCCAGCAGCTTATTGGGACAGCTAGCAGAGACC.

In regard to this clone: The CDR3 end lies 3 residues beyond the end of the read and is filled in from the germline J gene. V and J are TRBV6-2 or TRBV6-3 and TRBJ2-5; D not certain. Germline V CDR1 and CDR2: MNHEY, SVGEGT. The V end was cut by 6 bases, the J end by 2 bases, with 7 bases between. This CDR3 has 12 amino acids. CDR3 loop: CASSRRQETQYF. CDR3 bases read: TGTGCCAGCAGCCGCAGGCAAGAGACC.

Note on this clone: The read falls 3 residues short of the CDR3 end, and the missing part is taken from the germline J gene. The chain uses TRBV30 and TRBJ2-5, with D perhaps matching TRBD2 (7 bases). This CDR3 has 14 residues. Germline lookup yields CDR1 GTSNPN and CDR2 SVGIG (reference sequence). V was shortened by 1 base and J by 4 bases, with 13 bases between the two germline ends. Partial CDR3 DNA: TGTGCCTGGAGTGGGCGGGGGCAACGAGAGACC. It codes for CAWSGRGQRET. The CDR3 reads in full as CAWSGRGQRETQYF.

As concerns this clone: The read finishes 3 residues shy of the CDR3 end, and the germline J gene is used to complete it. The J gene is TRBJ2-3, the V gene TRBV10-3; D may be TRBD2 (6 bases). From germline, CDR1 is ENHRY and CDR2 SYGVKD. V gave up 10 bases and J gave up 3 bases, with 17 bases separating them. The CDR3 is 14 residues long. The CDR3 protein is CATTRGLGTDTQYF. CDR3 DNA (partial): TGTGCCACTACCCGGGGGTTAGGAACAGATACG.

Note on this clone: The CDR3 end falls 3 residues outside the read, so it is completed with the germline J gene. The rearrangement joins TRBV11-2 to TRBJ2-3, with D possibly matching TRBD1 (7 bases). In germline, CDR1 is SGHAT, CDR2 FQNNGV. The CDR3 runs 14 residues. V gave up 5 bases and J gave up 0 bases, with 9 bases separating them. CDR3 loop: CASSAGQSTDTQYF. CDR3 bases read: TGTGCCAGCAGCGCGGGACAGAGCACAGATACG.

With respect to this clone: Sequencing ends 3 residues short of the CDR3 end; the germline J gene provides the rest. The rearrangement links TRBV7-8 to TRBJ1-2; perhaps TRBD1 as D (5 bases). Deletions cut 5 bases from V and 7 bases from J, with 17 bases between. CDR1 and CDR2 (germline): SGHVS, FQNEAQ. The CDR3 is 14 residues long. The CDR3 DNA, read in part, is TGTGCCAGCAGCCCATTGGGGGGGAATCTTGGC. This translates into CASSPLGGNLG. The CDR3, in full, reads CASSPLGGNLGYTF.

Concerning this clone: The read terminates 3 residues ahead of where the CDR3 ends, so the germline J gene completes it. The chain employs TRBV7-9 and TRBJ1-5; 7 nucleotides line up with TRBD1. The CDR3 has 15 residues. The ends lost 1 base at V and 7 bases at J; junction bases unmatched: 7. The germline CDR1 and CDR2 sequences are SEHNR and FQNEAQ (reference sequence). CDR3 region: CASSLEGGAGQPQHF. The CDR3 bases that were read are TGTGCCAGCAGCTTAGAAGGGGGCGCTGGGCAGCCC.